This T cell receptor (beta chain) was captured in a study of blood T cell repertoires in COVID-19. Study-level background: Donors in the United States, Italy and Spain gave samples during acute or convalescent COVID-19.

Seattle cases were enrolled at active infection and followed longitudinally. The CDR3 runs 16 residues. Trimming shortened V by 0 bases and J by 8 bases, and 19 bases separated the two germline ends. Germline V CDR1 and CDR2: LGHDT, YNNKEL (reference sequence). Per the original data handling: Reference gene primer amplification in the assay estimated nucleated cell counts. The data were produced by immunoSEQ multiplex PCR, yet TCRdb's version contains in-frame clones alone and is incomplete. V and J calls and clone size are given by that table; D and trimming were obtained from the DNA. The sample consists of 150,000 to 200,000 clones, over 70% of them appearing once.

This clonotype originated in a woman aged 40-49 years with COVID-19, enrolled during active disease. Sequencing input: peripheral blood. The rearrangement links TRBV3-1 (or the pseudogene TRBV3-2) to TRBJ1-2; D uncertain. The CDR3 DNA is TGTGCCAGCAGCCAAGATAGGAAACGCTTGGTGGAGGGCTACACCTTC. As protein: CASSQDRKRLVEGYTF.